A single sample gave rise to the 28 T cell receptor beta chains below, sequenced in a study of CXCR3-negative and CXCR3-positive naive CD8 T cells. Study results and limitations: In CXCR3-positive naive cells, the TRB CDR3s were more hydrophobic than in CXCR3-negative naive cells.

Their cognate antigens are unknown. The libraries of TRB cDNA were constructed through 5' RACE using UMI labels. From its re-call of the 5' RACE reads, TCRdb lists each CDR3 protein once, without DNA. This listing includes roughly 50,000 distinct CDR3 sequences. The sample was naive CXCR3+ CD8+ T cells from blood. Regarding subset: CD45RO-CCR7+CD27+CD95- naive CD8+ T cells expressing CXCR3 (TNR3+). The receptors shown here come from a human donor in good health. Some clones in this sample may be carry-over from other donors' samples.

J is TRBJ2-7 and V is TRBV28; TCRdb picks TRBD1, but there is no DNA to check that call. The CDR3 covers 15 residues. CDR1 MDHEN and CDR2 SYDVKM come from the germline V gene. The CDR3 is CASSLPGPPSYEQYF.

This rearrangement joins TRBV12-3 or TRBV12-4 to TRBJ2-7; lacking DNA, the TRBD1 call made by TCRdb goes unchecked. This CDR3 has 14 amino acids. This CDR3 reads CASSLVTDTYEQYF.

The rearrangement joins TRBV7-9 to TRBJ2-1; TCRdb's D gene call, TRBD1, goes unchecked for lack of DNA. The CDR3 loop spans 18 amino acids. CDR1 and CDR2 (germline): SEHNR, FQNEAQ (reference sequence). This CDR3 is CASSSSDRGGIQSNEQFF.

The chain is built from TRBV4-3 and TRBJ1-2. The CDR3 sequence is 15 residues long. Germline V lookup: CDR1 LGHNA, CDR2 YSLEER. The CDR3 here is CASSQDYPHYYGYTF.

This chain joins TRBV7-2 and TRBJ2-3. Germline values: CDR1 SGHTA, CDR2 FQGNSA. The CDR3 loop spans 14 amino acids. CDR3 protein: CASSLGLASDTQYF.

The V gene is TRBV2, the J gene TRBJ2-4; the D call from TCRdb, TRBD1, cannot be confirmed without DNA. The CDR3 is made up of 14 amino acids. Germline CDR1 is SNHLY and CDR2 is FYNNEI. CDR3 sequence: CASLTGEIQNIQYF.

The V and J genes are TRBV28 and TRBJ1-5. There are 12 residues in the CDR3. Germline V lookup: CDR1 MDHEN, CDR2 SYDVKM. The CDR3 region is CASFGGPEPQHF.

J is TRBJ2-5 and V is TRBV4-3; TCRdb names TRBD1, which stays unverified in the absence of DNA. From germline, CDR1 is LGHNA and CDR2 YSLEER. The CDR3 consists of 16 residues. CDR3 sequence: CASSQDRGTLQETQYF.

The rearrangement uses TRBV20-1 and TRBJ2-5. This CDR3 contains 16 residues. CDR1 and CDR2 (germline): DFQATT, SNEGSKA (reference sequence). The CDR3 is CSARYYGSFGRETQYF.

The V and J genes are TRBV7-6 and TRBJ1-1; TCRdb names TRBD1, which stays unverified in the absence of DNA. The CDR3 extends over 16 amino acids. The germline V gene encodes CDR1 SGHVS and CDR2 FNYEAQ. The CDR3 region is CASSHPFQGASTEAFF.

This sequence joins TRBV28 and TRBJ2-5. Germline CDR1 reads MDHEN; CDR2 reads SYDVKM. The CDR3 covers 13 residues. The CDR3 is CASSSYSQETQYF.

This chain joins TRBV12-3 or TRBV12-4 and TRBJ2-1; TCRdb picks TRBD1, but there is no DNA to check that call. The CDR3 covers 13 residues. The CDR3 here is CASSPNQGGEQFF.

The gene calls are TRBV12-3 or TRBV12-4 and TRBJ1-1. The CDR3 length is 13 residues. The CDR3 protein is CASSRWVNTEAFF.

The chain combines TRBV6-6 with TRBJ2-2; TCRdb names TRBD1, which stays unverified in the absence of DNA. The germline V gene encodes CDR1 MNHNY and CDR2 SVGAGI (reference sequence). The length of the CDR3 is 15 residues. This CDR3 is CASSKGTENTGELFF.

The rearrangement joins TRBV5-5 to TRBJ2-7; TCRdb names TRBD1, which stays unverified in the absence of DNA. CDR3 size: 14 residues. In germline, CDR1 is SGHKS, CDR2 YYEKEE (reference sequence). The CDR3 reads CASSPSTGAYEQYF. Supplemented by reference TRBV5-5 and TRBJ2-7, the full variable domain reads DAGVTQSPTHLIKTRGQQVTLRCSPISGHKSVSWYQQVLGQGPQFIFQYYEKEERGRGNFPDRFSARQFPNYSSELNVNALLLGDSALYLCASSPSTGAYEQYFGPGTRLTVT.

The rearrangement uses TRBV12-3 or TRBV12-4 and TRBJ1-1. CDR3 length: 14 amino acids. CDR3: CASSFAALNTEAFF.

This CDR3 reads CASSDEVWGKNIQYF. V and J are TRBV25-1 and TRBJ2-4. CDR1 MGHDK and CDR2 SYGVNS come from the germline V gene. CDR3 size: 15 residues.

The V call is TRBV1, the J call TRBJ2-3. TRBV1 is recorded as a pseudogene. The length of the CDR3 is 13 residues. CDR3 sequence reads: CTSSQEGTDTQYF.

The chain carries TRBV4-3 and TRBJ1-1; TCRdb's assignment of TRBD1 cannot be checked, as there is no DNA. CDR1 is LGHNA, CDR2 YSLEER, per germline. There are 16 residues in the CDR3. CDR3: CASSQDSRGLNTEAFF.

The chain is built from TRBV4-3 and TRBJ2-1; the D call of TRBD2 rests on TCRdb alone, since no DNA is present to check it. The CDR3 spans 16 residues. Germline V gene data show CDR1 as LGHNA and CDR2 as YSLEER. CDR3 in amino acids: CASSQEGGAPYNEQFF.

The chain carries TRBV5-1 and TRBJ2-5. Germline V gene data show CDR1 as SGHRS and CDR2 as YFSETQ. This CDR3 is 15 amino acids long. The CDR3 sequence: CASSLVQRIQETQYF. Combining the CDR3 with reference TRBV5-1 and TRBJ2-5 gives the whole variable domain KAGVTQTPRYLIKTRGQQVTLSCSPISGHRSVSWYQQTPGQGLQFLFEYFSETQRNKGNFPGRFSGRQFSNSRSEMNVSTLELGDSALYLCASSLVQRIQETQYFGPGTRLLVL.

The J gene is TRBJ2-1, the V gene TRBV20-1; the D call of TRBD2 rests on TCRdb alone, since no DNA is present to check it. This CDR3 is built from 16 residues. The V gene's germline CDR1 is DFQATT and CDR2 SNEGSKA (reference sequence). The CDR3 is CSARAAGTSGYNEQFF.

V gene TRBV20-1 combines with J gene TRBJ1-1; TCRdb calls TRBD1, which cannot be checked without DNA. CDR1 and CDR2 from the germline V gene are DFQATT and SNEGSKA (reference sequence). The CDR3 sequence is 17 residues long. CDR3: CSATDGTKGPMNTEAFF.

V is TRBV7-2 and J is TRBJ2-7; TCRdb's D call of TRBD2 is untestable without DNA. CDR1 is SGHTA, CDR2 FQGNSA, per germline. This CDR3 has 13 amino acids. The CDR3 reads CASSLRRPGEQYF.

The chain couples TRBV28 to TRBJ2-5; without DNA, the TCRdb call of TRBD1 cannot be checked. Germline CDR1 MDHEN, CDR2 SYDVKM. CDR3 length equals 19 residues. The CDR3 sequence is CASSLYSGDVQGKQETQYF.

The rearrangement links TRBV6-5 to TRBJ2-5; absent DNA, TCRdb's TRBD2 call cannot be checked. The germline gives CDR1 MNHEY, CDR2 SVGAGI. This CDR3 contains 14 residues. The CDR3 protein is CASVAGGVGETQYF.

This CDR3 reads CASRTGVANYGYTF. The chain is built from TRBV12-3 or TRBV12-4 and TRBJ1-2; TCRdb picks TRBD1, but there is no DNA to check that call. The CDR3 has 14 residues.

The chain uses TRBV12-3 or TRBV12-4 and TRBJ1-2. CDR3 length: 11 amino acids. The CDR3 sequence: CAIMRGPGYTF.